Following are 31 T cell receptor beta chains from one sample sequenced in a study of blood T cells in healthy people across ages. The use of a sample-barcoded 5' primer and a J-beta primer mix characterized a second PCR of about 6 to 12 cycles. TCRdb fed the 5' RACE reads into MiXCR, producing one record per CDR3 protein. The profile shows 600,000 or so distinct CDR3 sequences, roughly 31% of them singletons. Material: blood. The receptor set was obtained from a woman of 80 years or more in good health.

Points on this clonotype: A much larger clone lies one base from this, so it may be a read error. The chain uses TRBV6-5 and TRBJ1-2, with D maybe TRBD1 (5 bases). Germline lookup yields CDR1 MNHEY and CDR2 SVGAGI. With 6 bases removed from V and 4 bases from J, the gap between germline ends came to 15 bases. The CDR3 covers 14 residues. Here the CDR3 reads CASSSPAGIYGYTF. CDR3 sequence (DNA): TGTGCCAGCAGCTCCCCGGCAGGGATCTATGGCTACACCTTC.

The chain recombines TRBV28 with TRBJ2-7; D ambiguous. This CDR3 region has 13 residues. Germline CDR1 is MDHEN and CDR2 is SYDVKM. V dropped 7 bases and J dropped 0 bases, with 10 bases sitting between them. DNA of the CDR3: TGTGCCAGCATAGATGGGAACTCCTACGAGCAGTACTTC. Its translation: CASIDGNSYEQYF.

This clonotype came up a few times. A much larger clone is a single base away; this may be a read error. The rearrangement links TRBV6-2 or TRBV6-3 to TRBJ2-7; D is ambiguous. The germline gives CDR1 MNHEY, CDR2 SVGEGT. The CDR3 extends over 12 amino acids. The DNA of the CDR3 is TGTGTCAGCAGTGGGCTTCGGTACGAGCAGTACTTC. This codes for CVSSGLRYEQYF.

This clonotype was recorded only once. The chain links TRBV4-1 to TRBJ2-7; perhaps TRBD2 as D (6 bases). The germline CDR1 and CDR2 sequences are MGHRA and YSYEKL. Trimming removed 0 bases at V and 2 bases at J, with 14 bases between. This CDR3 has 16 amino acids. In DNA, the CDR3 is TGCGCCAGCAGCCAAGAGAGCCGGAGGGAGGCCTACGAGCAGTACTTC. Translation: CASSQESRREAYEQYF.

The CDR3: CASSARDRPNEKLFF. CDR3 nucleotide sequence: TGTGCCAGCAGCGCCAGGGACAGACCGAATGAAAAACTGTTTTTT. V usage is TRBV9 and J usage is TRBJ1-4, with 7 bases lining up with TRBD1. Germline lookup yields CDR1 SGDLS and CDR2 YYNGEE. V trimming: 3 bases; J trimming: 5 bases; junction bases outside the gene matches: 7. The CDR3 is 15 residues long.

The V and J genes are TRBV20-1 and TRBJ2-5; TRBD2 matches 10 bases. In germline, CDR1 is DFQATT, CDR2 SNEGSKA (reference sequence). This CDR3 spans 15 amino acids. Unmatched junction bases numbered 7, after V lost 1 base and J lost 5 bases. The CDR3 DNA is TGCAGTGCTAGAGTGGGTAGCGGGGGGCAGGAGACCCAGTACTTC. Protein product: CSARVGSGGQETQYF.

This clonotype was counted many times. This chain connects TRBV7-2 to TRBJ2-5; D assignment may be TRBD1 or TRBD2 (7 bases each). Germline values: CDR1 SGHTA, CDR2 FQGNSA. CDR3 size: 15 residues. V lost 5 bases, J lost 4 bases, and 17 bases lay in between. Here the CDR3 reads CASSQGGGRGETQYF. The CDR3 nucleotides are TGTGCCAGCAGCCAGGGGGGGGGCCGAGGAGAGACCCAGTACTTC.

Many counts were recorded for this clonotype. This chain connects TRBV9 to TRBJ2-3, with D unclear. The germline gives CDR1 SGDLS, CDR2 YYNGEE. The CDR3 extends over 18 amino acids. Trimming removed 3 bases at V and 0 bases at J, with 20 bases between. CDR3 sequence reads: CASSGQSDIRVSTDTQYF. Written as DNA, the CDR3 is TGTGCCAGCAGCGGACAATCTGACATCCGAGTCAGCACAGATACGCAGTATTTT.

This clonotype has only one observation. The chain joins TRBV27 to TRBJ2-3; the D gene could be TRBD1 or TRBD2 (7 bases each). V lost 4 bases, J lost 4 bases, and 15 bases lay in between. This CDR3 is built from 15 residues. CDR1 and CDR2 from the germline V gene are MNHEY and SMNVEV (reference sequence). CDR3 nucleotide sequence: TGTGCCAGCAGTTCCTTGACAGGGAGGGCAGATACGCAGTATTTT. Its translation: CASSSLTGRADTQYF.

This clonotype is a singleton in its sample. The chain couples TRBV7-3 to TRBJ2-1, with D perhaps given as TRBD1 or TRBD2 (5 bases each). The CDR3 is 14 residues long. Germline V gene lookup returns CDR1 SGHTA and CDR2 FQGTGA. Trimming removed 5 bases from V and 6 bases from J, with 14 bases in between. In DNA, the CDR3 is TGTGCCAGCAGCGCCGCCGGGACCTTCAATGAGCAGTTCTTC. As protein: CASSAAGTFNEQFF.

This clonotype was recorded a few times. The chain links TRBV5-1 to TRBJ1-3, with TRBD1 as a possible D gene (6 bases). This CDR3 contains 16 residues. Between the trimmed V and J ends, which lost 4 bases and 3 bases, there was a span of 17 bases. Germline CDR1 reads SGHRS; CDR2 reads YFSETQ. The CDR3 loop is CASSETPDRYGNTIYF. In nucleotides, the CDR3 is TGCGCCAGCAGCGAGACCCCGGACAGATATGGAAACACCATATATTTT.

This clonotype was observed a few times. The CDR3, as DNA: TGTGCCAGCAGCGTAACCCCAGGGGACACTGAAGCTTTCTTT. It yields the protein CASSVTPGDTEAFF. J is TRBJ1-1 and V is TRBV9, with D perhaps TRBD1 (6 bases). The CDR3 runs to 14 residues. V was shortened by 1 base and J by 3 bases, with 10 bases between the two germline ends. Germline V lookup: CDR1 SGDLS, CDR2 YYNGEE.

This clonotype was counted a few times. The chain couples TRBV6-1 to TRBJ2-7; 11 bases agree with TRBD1. The V segment lost 7 bases and the J segment 4 bases; nucleotides outside the gene matches: 6. Per germline, CDR1 MNHNS and CDR2 SASEGT. The CDR3 is 14 residues long. CDR3 DNA sequence: TGTGCCAGCACCTTGGACAGGGGGCGGTACGAGCAGTACTTC. It encodes CASTLDRGRYEQYF.

This clonotype was seen a handful of times. The CDR3 sequence: CSAFSGGYNEQFF. The DNA of the CDR3 is TGCAGTGCCTTTAGCGGGGGCTACAATGAGCAGTTCTTC. The chain is built from TRBV20-1 and TRBJ2-1; 9 bases line up with TRBD2. Germline CDR1 reads DFQATT; CDR2 reads SNEGSKA (reference sequence). The length of the CDR3 is 13 residues. The J segment lost 3 bases and the V segment lost 6 bases, leaving 3 bases of the junction unmatched.

This chain connects TRBV7-2 to TRBJ2-7, with TRBD1 identical over 9 bases. CDR1 and CDR2 (germline): SGHTA, FQGNSA. Trimming cost V 0 bases and J 7 bases; bases outside gene matches: 13. CDR3 length equals 17 residues. The CDR3 reads CASSLALGTGRGGEQYF. The CDR3 nucleotides are TGTGCCAGCAGCTTAGCGCTGGGGACAGGGAGAGGTGGTGAGCAGTACTTC.

DNA of the CDR3: TGTGCCAGCAGCTTAGTAACCTCCCCGGGAGTGGGCACAGATACGCAGTATTTT. Protein: CASSLVTSPGVGTDTQYF. V and J are TRBV7-9 and TRBJ2-3, with TRBD2 as a possible D gene (6 bases). Germline CDR1 SEHNR, CDR2 FQNEAQ (reference sequence). Between the trimmed V and J ends, which lost 1 base and 1 base, there was a span of 18 bases. The CDR3 spans 18 residues.

The chain couples TRBV19 to TRBJ1-1; 9 positions agree with TRBD1. J was trimmed by 1 base and V by 3 bases; bases with no gene match: 0. The CDR3 covers 14 residues. Germline-derived CDR1 and CDR2 are LNHDA and SQIVND (reference sequence). CDR3 protein: CASSMGQGNTEAFF. The CDR3 region has the DNA TGTGCCAGTAGTATGGGACAGGGGAACACTGAAGCTTTCTTT.

V gene TRBV5-1 combines with J gene TRBJ2-7; tentatively, D is TRBD2 (5 bases). The assigned J gene may be wrong: the sequence end matches TRBJ2-5 better. The CDR3 loop spans 16 amino acids. CDR1 is SGHRS and CDR2 is YFSETQ in the germline V gene. The CDR3 protein is CASSLAAVGGSETQYF. The CDR3 bases are TGCGCCAGCAGCTTAGCTGCCGTAGGAGGATCGGAGACCCAGTACTTC.

J is TRBJ2-3 and V is TRBV7-3, with 7 nucleotides matching TRBD2. From germline, CDR1 is SGHTA and CDR2 FQGTGA. The CDR3 covers 15 residues. The V gene end was trimmed by 5 bases and the J gene end by 2 bases; junction bases not matched to a gene: 7. The CDR3 loop is CASSPRAGYTDTQYF. For the CDR3, the DNA is TGTGCCAGCAGCCCCAGAGCGGGGTACACAGATACGCAGTATTTT.

This clonotype was recorded at least ten times. The V gene is TRBV6-5, the J gene TRBJ2-7, with D possibly matching TRBD1 (6 bases). The CDR3 consists of 14 residues. The V end was cut by 7 bases, the J end by 0 bases, with 13 bases between. The germline V gene has CDR1 MNHEY and CDR2 SVGAGI. The CDR3 loop is CASNRDGSSYEQYF. The CDR3 bases are TGTGCCAGCAACAGGGATGGAAGCTCCTACGAGCAGTACTTC.

This clonotype was found many times. The chain combines TRBV7-9 with TRBJ2-7; a possible D gene is TRBD2 (5 bases). The CDR3 spans 15 residues. Between the trimmed V and J ends, which lost 3 bases and 1 base, there was a span of 13 bases. Per germline, CDR1 SEHNR and CDR2 FQNEAQ (reference sequence). The CDR3 loop reads CASSFVLGESYEQYF. CDR3 coding DNA: TGTGCCAGCAGCTTTGTCCTCGGGGAATCCTACGAGCAGTACTTC.

This clonotype was detected only a few times. With a much larger clone just one base away, this may be a read error. This rearrangement joins TRBV7-2 to TRBJ2-7, with TRBD1 identical over 7 bases. The CDR3 spans 15 residues. Germline V gene data show CDR1 as SGHTA and CDR2 as FQGNSA. With V trimmed by 5 bases and J by 3 bases, 10 bases remained unmatched. CDR3 in amino acids: CASSRLGDSCYEQYF. Here the CDR3 DNA reads TGTGCCAGCAGCCGTCTAGGGGACAGTTGCTACGAGCAGTACTTC. Full variable domain (remainder filled in from reference TRBV7-2 and TRBJ2-7): GAGVSQSPSNKVTEKGKDVELRCDPISGHTALYWYRQSLGQGLEFLIYFQGNSAPDKSGLPSDRFSAERTGGSVSTLTIQRTQQEDSAVYLCASSRLGDSCYEQYFGPGTRLTVT.

This rearrangement joins TRBV30 to TRBJ1-3; 7 bases are a match to TRBD1. Germline V gene sequence: CDR1 GTSNPN, CDR2 SVGIG (reference sequence). Trimming took 3 bases from V and 0 from J; bases not matched to a gene: 11. CDR3 size: 17 residues. CDR3 amino acids: CAWRRQGQTHSGNTIYF. The CDR3 bases are TGTGCCTGGAGGAGACAGGGCCAGACTCACTCTGGAAACACCATATATTTT.

In the case of this clonotype: The junction does not match germline at one end; this may be a read error. This chain connects TRBV7-9 to TRBJ2-1; D gene unclear. This CDR3 spans 15 amino acids. Per the germline V gene, CDR1 is SEHNR and CDR2 is FQNEAQ (reference sequence). CDR3 in amino acids: CASSPDRLLYNERFF. CDR3 DNA: TGTGCCAGCAGCCCAGACCGGCTCCTTTACAATGAGCGGTTCTTC. Supplemented by reference TRBV7-9 and TRBJ2-1, the full variable domain reads DTGVSQNPRHKITKRGQNVTFRCDPISEHNRLYWYRQTLGQGPEFLTYFQNEAQLEKSRLLSDRFSAERPKGSFSTLEIQRTEQGDSAMYLCASSPDRLLYNERFFGPGTRLTVL.

On this clonotype itself: A read error is possible here, since a much larger clone lies one base away. This CDR3 is CASGDGAGVTDTQYF. CDR3 bases: TGTGCCAGCGGGGACGGGGCAGGGGTCACAGATACGCAGTATTTT. The chain has TRBV7-6 and TRBJ2-3, with TRBD1 as a possible D gene (6 bases). Germline V gene sequence: CDR1 SGHVS, CDR2 FNYEAQ. V lost 8 bases to trimming and J lost 2 bases, with 17 bases between them. The CDR3 runs 15 residues.

This clonotype occurred a few times. The chain is built from TRBV20-1 and TRBJ2-1, with D hard to call. V was clipped by 5 bases and J by 8 bases, with 16 bases between them. CDR1 DFQATT and CDR2 SNEGSKA come from the germline V gene (reference sequence). The CDR3 covers 13 residues. In nucleotides, the CDR3 is TGCAGTGCTTCCAGTATACTCGGTGATGAGCAGTTCTTC. It yields the protein CSASSILGDEQFF.

This clonotype was detected many times. The CDR3 here is CASSLPGTGTDTQYF. The CDR3 nucleotides read TGTGCCAGCAGCTTGCCGGGGACAGGAACAGATACGCAGTATTTT. This chain uses TRBV5-4 with TRBJ2-3; TRBD1 matches at 8 bases. The CDR3 length is 15 residues. The germline gives CDR1 SGHNT, CDR2 YYREEE (reference sequence). Trimming removed 1 base from V and 3 bases from J; junction bases left unmatched: 4.

This clonotype occurred many times. J is TRBJ2-3 and V is TRBV7-2; TRBD1 matches 10 bases. Trimming removed 1 base from V and 2 bases from J; junction bases left unmatched: 0. The CDR3 contains 15 residues. Germline V gene data show CDR1 as SGHTA and CDR2 as FQGNSA. CDR3 in amino acids: CASSLGQGATDTQYF. The CDR3 region has the DNA TGTGCCAGCAGCTTAGGACAGGGGGCCACAGATACGCAGTATTTT.

A note on this clonotype: This may arise from a read error, as a much more abundant clone is one base away. This chain links TRBV20-1 with TRBJ1-6; no clear D gene. Germline CDR1 DFQATT, CDR2 SNEGSKA (reference sequence). This CDR3 spans 15 amino acids. The DNA for the CDR3 is TGCGGTGCTACCGATCCGGCAAGGTCTAATTCACCCCTCCACTTT. It yields the protein CGATDPARSNSPLHF.

The sample holds a few counts of this clonotype. The chain links TRBV20-1 to TRBJ1-1, with D possibly being TRBD1 (5 bases). The CDR3 has 13 residues. Germline V gene data show CDR1 as DFQATT and CDR2 as SNEGSKA (reference sequence). V dropped 0 bases and J dropped 4 bases, with 9 bases sitting between them. Here the CDR3 DNA reads TGCAGTGCTAGAGATTCAAGGGGCACTGAAGCTTTCTTT. Translated: CSARDSRGTEAFF.

This clonotype has only a few counts. The CDR3 DNA sequence: TGTGCCATCAGTGAGGACAGGGTAAATGCTAATGAGCAGTTCTTC. This translates into CAISEDRVNANEQFF. The chain carries TRBV10-3 and TRBJ2-1, with 7 bases matching TRBD1. Trimming at V came to 2 bases and at J to 7 bases, leaving 8 bases not matched to a gene. CDR3 length: 15 residues. The germline gives CDR1 ENHRY, CDR2 SYGVKD.